Listed here is a single TCR beta chain. This record belongs to a study of brain T cells in children with intractable seizures. Trimming left V 4 bases short and J 0 bases short, with 9 bases between. In germline, CDR1 is SGHNT, CDR2 YYREEE (reference sequence). The CDR3 has 14 amino acids. Assay used: immunoSEQ multiplex PCR; TCRdb lists only in-frame clones, some missing. The data contain about 110,000 clones, 94% of them singletons. The source material was peripheral blood, sampled at surgery. The chain employs TRBV5-4 and TRBJ2-3; the D is unclear. This sequence originates from a boy in the first two years of life with hemimegalencephaly and intractable seizures. Here the CDR3 DNA reads TGTGCCAGCAGCGTCGATCTCAGCACAGATACGCAGTATTTT. It yields the protein CASSVDLSTDTQYF.